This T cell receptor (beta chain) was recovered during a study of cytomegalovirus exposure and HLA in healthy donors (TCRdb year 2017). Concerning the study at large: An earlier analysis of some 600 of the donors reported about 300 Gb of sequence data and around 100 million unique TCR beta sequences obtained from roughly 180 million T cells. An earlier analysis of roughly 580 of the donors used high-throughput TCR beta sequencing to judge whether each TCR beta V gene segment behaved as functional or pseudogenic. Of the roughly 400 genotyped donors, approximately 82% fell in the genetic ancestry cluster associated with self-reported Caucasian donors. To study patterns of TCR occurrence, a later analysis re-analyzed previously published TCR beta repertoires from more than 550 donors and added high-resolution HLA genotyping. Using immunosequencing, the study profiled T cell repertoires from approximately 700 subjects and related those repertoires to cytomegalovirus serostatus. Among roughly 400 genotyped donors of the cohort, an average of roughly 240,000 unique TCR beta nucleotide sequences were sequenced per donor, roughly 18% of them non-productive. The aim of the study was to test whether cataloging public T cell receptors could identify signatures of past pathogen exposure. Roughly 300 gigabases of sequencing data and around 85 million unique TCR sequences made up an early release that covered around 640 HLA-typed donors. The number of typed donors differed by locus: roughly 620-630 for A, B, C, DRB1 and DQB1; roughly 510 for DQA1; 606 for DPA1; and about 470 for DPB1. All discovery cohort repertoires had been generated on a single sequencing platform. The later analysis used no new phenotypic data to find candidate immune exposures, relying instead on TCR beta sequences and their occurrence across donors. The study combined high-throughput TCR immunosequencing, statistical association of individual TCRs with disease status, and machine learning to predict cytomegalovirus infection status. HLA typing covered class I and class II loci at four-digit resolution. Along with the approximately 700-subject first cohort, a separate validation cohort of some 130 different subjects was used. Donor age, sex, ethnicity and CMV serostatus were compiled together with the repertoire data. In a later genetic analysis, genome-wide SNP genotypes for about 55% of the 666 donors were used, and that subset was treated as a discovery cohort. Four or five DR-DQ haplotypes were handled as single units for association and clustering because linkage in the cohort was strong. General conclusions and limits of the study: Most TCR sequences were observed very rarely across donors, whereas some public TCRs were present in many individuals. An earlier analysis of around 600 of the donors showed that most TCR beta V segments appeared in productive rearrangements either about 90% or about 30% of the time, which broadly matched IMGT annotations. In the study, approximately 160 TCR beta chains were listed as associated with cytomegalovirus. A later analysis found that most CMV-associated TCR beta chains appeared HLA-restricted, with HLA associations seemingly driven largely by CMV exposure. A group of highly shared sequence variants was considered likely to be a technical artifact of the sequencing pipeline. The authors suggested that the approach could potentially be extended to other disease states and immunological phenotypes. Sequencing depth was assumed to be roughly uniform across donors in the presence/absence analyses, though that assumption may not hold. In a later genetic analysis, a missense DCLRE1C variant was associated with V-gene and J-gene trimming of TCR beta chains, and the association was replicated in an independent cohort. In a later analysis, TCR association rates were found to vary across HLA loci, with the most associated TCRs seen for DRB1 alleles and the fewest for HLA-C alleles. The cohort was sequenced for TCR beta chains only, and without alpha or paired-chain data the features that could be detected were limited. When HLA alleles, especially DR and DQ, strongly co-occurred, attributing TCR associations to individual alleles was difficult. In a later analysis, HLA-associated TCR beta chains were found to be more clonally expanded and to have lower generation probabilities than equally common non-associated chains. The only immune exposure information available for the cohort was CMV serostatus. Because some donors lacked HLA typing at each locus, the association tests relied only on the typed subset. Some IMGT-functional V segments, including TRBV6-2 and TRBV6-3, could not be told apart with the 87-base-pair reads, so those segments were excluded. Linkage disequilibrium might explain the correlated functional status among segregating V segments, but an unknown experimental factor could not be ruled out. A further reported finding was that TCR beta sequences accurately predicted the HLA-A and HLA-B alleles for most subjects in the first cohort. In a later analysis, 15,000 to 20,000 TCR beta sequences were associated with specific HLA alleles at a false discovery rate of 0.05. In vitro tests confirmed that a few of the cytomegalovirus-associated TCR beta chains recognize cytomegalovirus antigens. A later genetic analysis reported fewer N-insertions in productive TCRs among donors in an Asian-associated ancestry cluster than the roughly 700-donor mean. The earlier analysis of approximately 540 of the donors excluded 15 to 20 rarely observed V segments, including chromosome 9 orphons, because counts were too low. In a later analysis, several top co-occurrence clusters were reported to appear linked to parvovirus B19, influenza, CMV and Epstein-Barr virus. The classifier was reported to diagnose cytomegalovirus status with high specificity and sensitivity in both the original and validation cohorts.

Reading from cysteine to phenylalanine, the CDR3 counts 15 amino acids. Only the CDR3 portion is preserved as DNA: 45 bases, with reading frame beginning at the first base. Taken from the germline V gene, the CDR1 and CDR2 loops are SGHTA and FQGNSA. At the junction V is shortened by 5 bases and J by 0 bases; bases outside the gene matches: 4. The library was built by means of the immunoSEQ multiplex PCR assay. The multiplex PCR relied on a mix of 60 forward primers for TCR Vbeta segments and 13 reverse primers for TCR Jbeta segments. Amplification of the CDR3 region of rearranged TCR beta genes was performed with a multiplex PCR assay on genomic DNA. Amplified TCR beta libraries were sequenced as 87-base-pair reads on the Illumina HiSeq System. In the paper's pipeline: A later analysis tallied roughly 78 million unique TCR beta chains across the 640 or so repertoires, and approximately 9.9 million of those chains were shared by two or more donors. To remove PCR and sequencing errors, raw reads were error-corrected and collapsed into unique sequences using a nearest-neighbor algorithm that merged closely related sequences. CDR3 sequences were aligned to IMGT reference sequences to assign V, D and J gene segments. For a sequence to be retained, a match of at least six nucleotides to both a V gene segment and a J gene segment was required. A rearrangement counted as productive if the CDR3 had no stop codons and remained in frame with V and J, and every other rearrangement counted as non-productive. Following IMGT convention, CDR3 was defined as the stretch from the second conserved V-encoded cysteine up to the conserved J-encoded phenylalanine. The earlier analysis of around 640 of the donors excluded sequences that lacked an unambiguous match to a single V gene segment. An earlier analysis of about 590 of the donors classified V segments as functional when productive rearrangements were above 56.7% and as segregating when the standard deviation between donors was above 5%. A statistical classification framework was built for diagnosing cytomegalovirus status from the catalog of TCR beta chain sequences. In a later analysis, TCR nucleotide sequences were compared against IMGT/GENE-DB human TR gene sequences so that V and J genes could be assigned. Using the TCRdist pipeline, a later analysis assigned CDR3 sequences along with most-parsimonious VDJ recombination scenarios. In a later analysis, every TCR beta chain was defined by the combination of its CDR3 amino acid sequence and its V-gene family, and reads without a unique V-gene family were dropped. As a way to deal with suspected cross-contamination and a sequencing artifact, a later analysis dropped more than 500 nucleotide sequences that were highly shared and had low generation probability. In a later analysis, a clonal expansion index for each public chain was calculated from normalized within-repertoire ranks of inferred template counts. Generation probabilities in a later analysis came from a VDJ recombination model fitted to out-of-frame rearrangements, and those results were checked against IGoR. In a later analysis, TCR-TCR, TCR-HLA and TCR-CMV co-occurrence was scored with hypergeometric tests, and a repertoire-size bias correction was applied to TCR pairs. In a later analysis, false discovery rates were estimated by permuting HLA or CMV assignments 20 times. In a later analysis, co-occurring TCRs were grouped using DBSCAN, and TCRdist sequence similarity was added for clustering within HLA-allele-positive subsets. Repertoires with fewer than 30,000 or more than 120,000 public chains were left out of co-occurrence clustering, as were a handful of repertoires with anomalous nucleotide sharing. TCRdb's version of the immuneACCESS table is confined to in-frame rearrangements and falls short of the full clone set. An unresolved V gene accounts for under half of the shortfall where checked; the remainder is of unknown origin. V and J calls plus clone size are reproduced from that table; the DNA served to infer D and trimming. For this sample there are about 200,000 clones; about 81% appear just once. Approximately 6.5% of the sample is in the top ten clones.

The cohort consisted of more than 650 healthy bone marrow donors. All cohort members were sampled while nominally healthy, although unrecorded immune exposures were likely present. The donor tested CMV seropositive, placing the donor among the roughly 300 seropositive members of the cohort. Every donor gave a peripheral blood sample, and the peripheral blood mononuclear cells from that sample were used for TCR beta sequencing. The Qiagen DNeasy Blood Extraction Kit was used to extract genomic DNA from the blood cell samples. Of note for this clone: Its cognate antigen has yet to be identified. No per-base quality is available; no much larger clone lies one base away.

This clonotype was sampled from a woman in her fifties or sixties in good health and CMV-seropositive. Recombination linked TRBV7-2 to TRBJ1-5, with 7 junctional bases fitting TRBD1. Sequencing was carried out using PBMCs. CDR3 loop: CASSPGTASNQPQHF. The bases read TGTGCCAGCAGCCCAGGGACAGCTAGCAATCAGCCCCAGCATTTT.